This TCR beta chain was retrieved from a study of T cells after yellow fever vaccination. Study-level points and caveats: Most primary-vaccination clones reappeared after the booster (96% CD4, 85% to 90% CD8). Across the CD4 and CD8 compartments, a small share of clonotypes was present in both.

Each CDR3 protein gets one entry after TCRdb re-called the 5' RACE reads with MiXCR. This sample has under 600,000 distinct CDR3 sequences, with roughly 14% found just once. This clonotype came up many times. Its matching antigen is unknown. The CDR3 is made up of 13 amino acids. V was cut by 1 base and J by 3 bases, with 6 bases left in between. In germline, CDR1 is SGHVS, CDR2 FQNEAQ. The origin of this receptor is a man in his thirties or forties who received the YFV17D yellow fever vaccine. The gene calls are TRBV7-8 and TRBJ2-5; D gene ambiguous. The material sequenced was PBMCs, taken on the day of the yellow fever booster vaccination. This chain's CDR3 is CASSLVGKETQYF. The CDR3 DNA reads as TGTGCCAGCAGCTTAGTAGGGAAAGAGACCCAGTACTTC.